This is a list of T cell receptor beta chains from one sample in a study of shared clonotypes between healthy human individuals. Here immunoSEQ multiplex PCR was the method, and the copy in TCRdb shows in-frame clones only, minus some. The sample lists millions of clones; around nine tenths were seen once. Sequencing was performed on naive CD4+ T cells sorted from blood. The receptors stem from a young man in good health. Each CDR3 is given with its conserved first and last residue. Fields, in order: J gene, D gene, V gene, clone size, CDR3 DNA, CDR3 protein. D genes are given only for firm matches. For some rows the clone size is stated as once, few or many, or as a class when expanded; others skip it.

J gene: TRBJ1-1; D gene: TRBD1; V gene: TRBV11-2; clone size: .; CDR3 DNA: TGTGCCAGCAGCCTCACCGCGAGCGGGACAGGGGACACTGAAGCTTTCTTT; CDR3 protein: CASSLTASGTGDTEAFF
J gene: TRBJ1-1; D gene: TRBD1; V gene: TRBV19; clone size: .; CDR3 DNA: TGTGCCAGTAGTTCCAGGGGGCTCACTGAAGCTTTCTTT; CDR3 protein: CASSSRGLTEAFF
J gene: TRBJ1-5; D gene: .; V gene: TRBV2; clone size: .; CDR3 DNA: TGTGCCAGCAGTGAACAGTTTAATAGCAATCAGCCCCAGCATTTT; CDR3 protein: CASSEQFNSNQPQHF
J gene: TRBJ2-3; D gene: TRBD1; V gene: TRBV18; clone size: .; CDR3 DNA: TGTGCCAGCTCACCGCAGACAGGGAGCCTCACAGATACGCAGTATTTT; CDR3 protein: CASSPQTGSLTDTQYF
J gene: TRBJ2-6; D gene: .; V gene: TRBV30; clone size: .; CDR3 DNA: TGTGCCTGGACCGTTCCGTCTGGGGCCAACGTCCTGACTTTC; CDR3 protein: CAWTVPSGANVLTF
J gene: TRBJ2-3; D gene: .; V gene: TRBV20-1; clone size: .; CDR3 DNA: TGCTCGTTCTTCGGGGCAGATACGCAGTATTTT; CDR3 protein: CSFFGADTQYF
J gene: TRBJ1-5; D gene: .; V gene: TRBV6-6; clone size: few; CDR3 DNA: TGTGCCAGCAGTTACTCGGAAGGGAAATACAATCAGCCCCAGCATTTT; CDR3 protein: CASSYSEGKYNQPQHF
J gene: TRBJ2-3; D gene: .; V gene: TRBV7-9; clone size: .; CDR3 DNA: TGTGCCAGCAGCATAACCGGCTACACAGATACGCAGTATTTT; CDR3 protein: CASSITGYTDTQYF
J gene: TRBJ2-2; D gene: TRBD2; V gene: TRBV6-5; clone size: .; CDR3 DNA: TGTGCCAGCAGCCTAGCGGGGCCCACCGGGGAGCTGTTTTTT; CDR3 protein: CASSLAGPTGELFF
J gene: TRBJ2-3; D gene: .; V gene: TRBV30; clone size: .; CDR3 DNA: TGTGCCTGGGATCATGGGGGCACAGATACGCAGTATTTT; CDR3 protein: CAWDHGGTDTQYF
J gene: TRBJ2-5; D gene: .; V gene: TRBV29-1; clone size: .; CDR3 DNA: TGCAGCGTTGCTAGTTCACGCGGGACCCAGTACTTC; CDR3 protein: CSVASSRGTQYF
J gene: TRBJ2-2; D gene: TRBD2; V gene: TRBV19; clone size: .; CDR3 DNA: TGTGCCAGTATTAGCGGGAGCGGCACCGGGGAGCTGTTTTTT; CDR3 protein: CASISGSGTGELFF
J gene: TRBJ2-7; D gene: .; V gene: TRBV4-3; clone size: .; CDR3 DNA: TGCGCCAGCAGCCAACAAACAGTATCCTACGAGCAGTACTTC; CDR3 protein: CASSQQTVSYEQYF
J gene: TRBJ2-7; D gene: .; V gene: TRBV10-2; clone size: few; CDR3 DNA: TGCGCCAGCCGATGGACGCCAGCCTACGAGCAGTACTTC; CDR3 protein: CASRWTPAYEQYF
J gene: TRBJ2-7; D gene: TRBD2; V gene: TRBV5-1; clone size: .; CDR3 DNA: TGCGCCAGCAGCGCACCTAGCGGGAGTGGGTACGAGCAGTACTTC; CDR3 protein: CASSAPSGSGYEQYF
J gene: TRBJ2-7; D gene: TRBD2; V gene: TRBV6-5; clone size: .; CDR3 DNA: TGTGCCAGCAGTTACCGACTAGCGGGGTCCTACGAGCAGTACTTC; CDR3 protein: CASSYRLAGSYEQYF
J gene: TRBJ2-7; D gene: .; V gene: TRBV6-5; clone size: .; CDR3 DNA: TGTGCCAGCAGTTCGCCCGGGAACCCCTACGAGCAGTACTTC; CDR3 protein: CASSSPGNPYEQYF
J gene: TRBJ2-7; D gene: .; V gene: TRBV4-3; clone size: .; CDR3 DNA: TGCGCCAGCAGCCAAATTTCAGGGGGGAGCTCCTACGAGCAGTACTTC; CDR3 protein: CASSQISGGSSYEQYF
J gene: TRBJ1-5; D gene: .; V gene: TRBV18; clone size: .; CDR3 DNA: TGTGCCAGCTCACCGGCGAACGGAATGAATCAGCCCCAGCATTTT; CDR3 protein: CASSPANGMNQPQHF